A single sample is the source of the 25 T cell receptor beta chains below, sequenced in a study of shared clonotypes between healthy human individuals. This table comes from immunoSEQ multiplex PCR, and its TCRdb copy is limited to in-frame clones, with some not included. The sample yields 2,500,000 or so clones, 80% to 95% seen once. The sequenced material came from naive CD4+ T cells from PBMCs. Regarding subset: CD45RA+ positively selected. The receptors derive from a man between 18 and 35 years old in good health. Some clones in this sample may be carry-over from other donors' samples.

CDR3 region: CASSPNVIAFSFQETQYF. The CDR3 DNA sequence: TGCGCCAGCAGCCCCAACGTCATCGCCTTCAGCTTCCAAGAGACCCAGTACTTC. V usage is TRBV5-1 and J usage is TRBJ2-5; no definite D call. Germline CDR1 reads SGHRS; CDR2 reads YFSETQ. The ends were cut back, 4 bases at V and 1 base at J, with 23 bases in the middle. This CDR3 is built from 18 residues.

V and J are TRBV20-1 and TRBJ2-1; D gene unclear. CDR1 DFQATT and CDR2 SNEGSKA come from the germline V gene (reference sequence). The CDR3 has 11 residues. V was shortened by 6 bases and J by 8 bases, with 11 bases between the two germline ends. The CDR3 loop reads CSASHYDEQFF. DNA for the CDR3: TGCAGTGCGTCCCATTATGATGAGCAGTTCTTC.

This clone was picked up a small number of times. The CDR3 bases are TGTGCCAGCAGCCCCCGTGGGCAGAGGGACCAGCCCCAGCATTTT. It is translated as CASSPRGQRDQPQHF. The chain has TRBV9 and TRBJ1-5; possible D gene TRBD1, 5 bases. Trimming removed 4 bases from V and 7 bases from J, with 18 bases in between. CDR3 size: 15 residues. Germline lookup yields CDR1 SGDLS and CDR2 YYNGEE.

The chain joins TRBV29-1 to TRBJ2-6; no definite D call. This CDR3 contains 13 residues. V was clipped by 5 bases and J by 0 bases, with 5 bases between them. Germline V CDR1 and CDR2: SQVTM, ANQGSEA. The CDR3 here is CSVSFSGANVLTF. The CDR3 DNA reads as TGCAGCGTTTCGTTCTCTGGGGCCAACGTCCTGACTTTC.

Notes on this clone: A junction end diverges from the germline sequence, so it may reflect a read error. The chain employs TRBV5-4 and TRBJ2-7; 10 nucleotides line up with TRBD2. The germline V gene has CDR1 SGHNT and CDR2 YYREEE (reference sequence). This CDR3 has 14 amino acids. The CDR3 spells CASSAGLALYGQYF. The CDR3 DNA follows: TGTGCCAGCAGCGCGGGACTAGCGCTCTACGGGCAGTACTTC. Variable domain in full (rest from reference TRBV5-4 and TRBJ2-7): ETGVTQSPTHLIKTRGQQVTLRCSSQSGHNTVSWYQQALGQGPQFIFQYYREEENGRGNFPPRFSGLQFPNYSSELNVNALELDDSALYLCASSAGLALYGQYFGPGTRLTVT.

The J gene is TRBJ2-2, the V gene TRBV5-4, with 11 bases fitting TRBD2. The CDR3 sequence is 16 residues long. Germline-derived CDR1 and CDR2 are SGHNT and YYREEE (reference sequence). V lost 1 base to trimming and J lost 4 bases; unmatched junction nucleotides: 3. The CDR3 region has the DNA TGTGCCAGCAGCTTGTTAACTAGCGGGAGCACCGGGGAGCTGTTTTTT. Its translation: CASSLLTSGSTGELFF.

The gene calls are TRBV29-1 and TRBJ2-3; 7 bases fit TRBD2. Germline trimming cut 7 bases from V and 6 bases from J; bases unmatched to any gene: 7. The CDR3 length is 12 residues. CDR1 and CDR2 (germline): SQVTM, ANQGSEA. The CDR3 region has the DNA TGCAGCGGGGGGGGTCCCCTGGATACGCAGTATTTT. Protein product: CSGGGPLDTQYF.

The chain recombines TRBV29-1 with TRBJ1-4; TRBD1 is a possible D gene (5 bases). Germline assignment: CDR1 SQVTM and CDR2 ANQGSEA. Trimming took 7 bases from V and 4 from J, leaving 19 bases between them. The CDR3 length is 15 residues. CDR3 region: CSAAGWQGINEKLFF. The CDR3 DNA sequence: TGCAGCGCCGCGGGGTGGCAGGGAATTAATGAAAAACTGTTTTTT.

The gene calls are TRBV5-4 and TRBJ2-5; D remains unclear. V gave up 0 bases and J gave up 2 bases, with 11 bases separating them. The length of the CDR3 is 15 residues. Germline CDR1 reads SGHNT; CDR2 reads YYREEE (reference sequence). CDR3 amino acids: CASSLVKVGQETQYF. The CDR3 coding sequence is TGTGCCAGCAGCTTGGTGAAAGTTGGGCAAGAGACCCAGTACTTC.

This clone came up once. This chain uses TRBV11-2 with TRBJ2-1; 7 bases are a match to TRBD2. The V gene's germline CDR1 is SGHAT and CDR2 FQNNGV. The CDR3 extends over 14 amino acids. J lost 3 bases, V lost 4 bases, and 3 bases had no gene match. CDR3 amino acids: CASSSLAVYNEQFF. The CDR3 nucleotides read TGTGCCAGCAGCTCCCTAGCGGTCTACAATGAGCAGTTCTTC.

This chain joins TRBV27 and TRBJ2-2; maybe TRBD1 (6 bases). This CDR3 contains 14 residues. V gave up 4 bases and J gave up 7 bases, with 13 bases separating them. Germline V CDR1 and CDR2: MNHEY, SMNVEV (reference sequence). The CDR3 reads CASSWGQSGGELFF. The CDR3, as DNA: TGTGCCAGCAGTTGGGGGCAGTCAGGCGGGGAGCTGTTTTTT.

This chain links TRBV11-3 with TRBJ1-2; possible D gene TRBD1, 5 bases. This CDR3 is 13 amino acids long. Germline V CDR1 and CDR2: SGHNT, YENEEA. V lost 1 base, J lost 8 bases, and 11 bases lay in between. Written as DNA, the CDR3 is TGTGCCAGCAGCTTAGGTCCAGGGCAAGGCTACACCTTC. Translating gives CASSLGPGQGYTF.

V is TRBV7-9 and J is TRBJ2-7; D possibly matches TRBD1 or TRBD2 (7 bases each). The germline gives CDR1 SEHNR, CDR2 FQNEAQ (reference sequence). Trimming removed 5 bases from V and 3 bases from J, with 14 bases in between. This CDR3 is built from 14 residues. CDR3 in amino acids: CASSLQGGIYEQYF. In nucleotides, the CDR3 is TGTGCCAGCAGCCTCCAGGGGGGGATCTACGAGCAGTACTTC.

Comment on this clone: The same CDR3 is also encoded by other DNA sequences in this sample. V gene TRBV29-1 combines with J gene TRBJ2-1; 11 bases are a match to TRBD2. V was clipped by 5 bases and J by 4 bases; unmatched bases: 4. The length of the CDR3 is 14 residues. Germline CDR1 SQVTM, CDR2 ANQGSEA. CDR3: CSVKGTSGYNEQFF. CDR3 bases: TGCAGCGTTAAAGGGACTAGCGGATACAATGAGCAGTTCTTC.

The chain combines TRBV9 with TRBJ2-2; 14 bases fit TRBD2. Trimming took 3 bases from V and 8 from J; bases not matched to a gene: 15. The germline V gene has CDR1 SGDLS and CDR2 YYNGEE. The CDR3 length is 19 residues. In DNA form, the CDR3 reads TGTGCCAGCAGCGCCTCATCGGGACTAGCGGGAGTAGGACTGGGGGAGCTGTTTTTT. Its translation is CASSASSGLAGVGLGELFF. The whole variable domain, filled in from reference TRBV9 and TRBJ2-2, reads DSGVTQTPKHLITATGQRVTLRCSPRSGDLSVYWYQQSLDQGLQFLIQYYNGEERAKGNILERFSAQQFPDLHSELNLSSLELGDSALYFCASSASSGLAGVGLGELFFGEGSRLTVL.

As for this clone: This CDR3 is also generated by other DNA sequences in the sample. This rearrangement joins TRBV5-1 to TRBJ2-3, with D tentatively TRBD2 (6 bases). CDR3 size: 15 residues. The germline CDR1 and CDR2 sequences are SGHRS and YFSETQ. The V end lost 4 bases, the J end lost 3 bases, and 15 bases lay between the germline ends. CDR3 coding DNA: TGCGCCAGCAGCCTGGGGACGGGGGAGACAGATACGCAGTATTTT. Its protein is CASSLGTGETDTQYF.

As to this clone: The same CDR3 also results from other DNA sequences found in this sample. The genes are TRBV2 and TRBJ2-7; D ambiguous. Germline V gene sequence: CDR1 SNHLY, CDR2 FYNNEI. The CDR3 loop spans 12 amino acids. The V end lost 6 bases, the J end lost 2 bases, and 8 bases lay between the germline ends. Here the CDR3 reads CASSGEPYEQYF. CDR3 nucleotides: TGTGCCAGCAGCGGTGAACCCTACGAGCAGTACTTC.

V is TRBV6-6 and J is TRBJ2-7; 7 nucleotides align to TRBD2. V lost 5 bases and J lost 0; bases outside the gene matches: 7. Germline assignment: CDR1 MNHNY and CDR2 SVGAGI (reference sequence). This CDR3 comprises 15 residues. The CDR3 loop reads CASSPLAESSYEQYF. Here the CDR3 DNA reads TGTGCCAGCAGTCCTCTAGCGGAAAGCTCCTACGAGCAGTACTTC.

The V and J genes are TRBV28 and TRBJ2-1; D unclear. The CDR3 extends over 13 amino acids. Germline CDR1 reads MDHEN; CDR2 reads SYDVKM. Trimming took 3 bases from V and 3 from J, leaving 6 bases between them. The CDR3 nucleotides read TGTGCCAGCAGTTTTAGGGTCTACAATGAGCAGTTCTTC. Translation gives CASSFRVYNEQFF. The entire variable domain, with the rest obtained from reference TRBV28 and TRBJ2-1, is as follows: DVKVTQSSRYLVKRTGEKVFLECVQDMDHENMFWYRQDPGLGLRLIYFSYDVKMKEKGDIPEGYSVSREKKERFSLILESASTNQTSMYLCASSFRVYNEQFFGPGTRLTVL.

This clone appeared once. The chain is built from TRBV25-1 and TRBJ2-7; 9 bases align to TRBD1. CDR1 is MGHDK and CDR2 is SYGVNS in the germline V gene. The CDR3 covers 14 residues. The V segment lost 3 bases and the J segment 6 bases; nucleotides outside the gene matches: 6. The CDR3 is CASSEGQGFREQYF. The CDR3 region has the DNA TGTGCCAGCAGTGAGGGACAGGGATTTCGCGAGCAGTACTTC.

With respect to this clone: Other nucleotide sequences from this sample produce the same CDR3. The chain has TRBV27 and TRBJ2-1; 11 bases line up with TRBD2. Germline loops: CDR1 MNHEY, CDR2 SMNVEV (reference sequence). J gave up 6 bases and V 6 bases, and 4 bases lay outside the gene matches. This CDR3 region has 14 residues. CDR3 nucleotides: TGTGCCAGCAGGCTAGCGGGAGGCCTCAATGAGCAGTTCTTC. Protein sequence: CASRLAGGLNEQFF.

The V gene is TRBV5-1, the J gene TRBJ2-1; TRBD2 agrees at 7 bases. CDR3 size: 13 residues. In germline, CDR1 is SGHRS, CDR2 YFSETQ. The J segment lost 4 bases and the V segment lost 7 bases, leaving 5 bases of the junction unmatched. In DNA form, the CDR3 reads TGCGCCAGCCGCTCTAGCGGATACAATGAGCAGTTCTTC. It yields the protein CASRSSGYNEQFF.

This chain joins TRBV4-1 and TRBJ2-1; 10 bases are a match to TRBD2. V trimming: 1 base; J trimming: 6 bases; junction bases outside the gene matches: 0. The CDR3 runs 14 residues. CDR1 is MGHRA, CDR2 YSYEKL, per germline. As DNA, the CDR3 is TGCGCCAGCAGCCAAGGACTAGCGGGCAATGAGCAGTTCTTC. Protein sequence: CASSQGLAGNEQFF.

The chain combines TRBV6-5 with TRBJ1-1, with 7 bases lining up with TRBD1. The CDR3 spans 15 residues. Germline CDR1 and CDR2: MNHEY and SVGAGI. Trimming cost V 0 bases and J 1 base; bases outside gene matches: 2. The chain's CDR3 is CASSYSGTENTEAFF. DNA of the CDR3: TGTGCCAGCAGTTACTCCGGGACAGAGAACACTGAAGCTTTCTTT.

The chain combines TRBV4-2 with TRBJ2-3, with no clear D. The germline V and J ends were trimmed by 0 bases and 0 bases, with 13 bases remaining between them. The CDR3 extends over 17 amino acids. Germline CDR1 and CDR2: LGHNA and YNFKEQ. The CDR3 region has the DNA TGTGCCAGCAGCCAAGAACGCGGCCTACTGAGCACAGATACGCAGTATTTT. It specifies CASSQERGLLSTDTQYF.